This T cell receptor (beta chain) was documented in a study of blood T cell repertoires in COVID-19. Exposed study participants had met a COVID-19 case within 2 weeks before entry. Sequenced by immunoSEQ multiplex PCR; TCRdb stores in-frame clones only, minus some. The data contain approximately 300,000 clones, roughly 90% of them singletons. The CDR3 covers 14 residues. Germline loops: CDR1 SGDLS, CDR2 YYNGEE. V lost 3 bases to trimming and J lost 3 bases; unmatched junction nucleotides: 5. This sequence was found in a woman aged 25 to 39 who had been exposed to COVID-19. The rearrangement joins TRBV9 to TRBJ1-1; 7 bases are a match to TRBD1. Sequenced input: PBMCs or T cells enriched from blood (not recorded which). The CDR3 DNA is TGTGCCAGCAGCGCGGAACAGGGGTACACTGAAGCTTTCTTT. It specifies CASSAEQGYTEAFF.